This T cell receptor beta chain came from a study of T cell changes during pregnancy in multiple sclerosis (dated by TCRdb to the late 2010s). Turning to the overall study: The study examined how the T cell repertoire changed over the course of pregnancy in women with multiple sclerosis.

The protocol used for the library was the immunoSEQ multiplex PCR assay. In TCRdb, the immuneACCESS table is reduced to in-frame sequences with V and J assigned. These tables do not hold every clone; where another copy was compared, an unresolved V gene accounts for under half, and the others remain unexplained. The sample table shows roughly 100,000 clones, and about 90% are seen once. 2.5% to 3.5% of the sample comes from the top ten. Worth noting for this clone: Its antigen remains undetermined. Base-call qualities are not available, and no considerably larger clone is one nucleotide away.

The CDR3 measures 17 amino acids from cysteine to phenylalanine. The kept DNA is CDR3 alone, 51 bases in frame from the first base. CDR1 is given as ENHRY and CDR2 as SYGVKD, both from the germline V gene. V drops 6 bases and J drops 0 bases, leaving 18 bases in between. The sequences come from peripheral blood, collected in the second trimester of pregnancy. This clonotype was obtained from a female donor with multiple sclerosis, enrolled in a pregnancy study. Here the chain combines TRBV10-3 and TRBJ2-1; a confident D gene designation cannot be given. The bases are TGTGCCATCAGCACTTCGAGAGGTCTTCACTCCTACAATGAGCAGTTCTTC. The resulting protein is CAISTSRGLHSYNEQFF.